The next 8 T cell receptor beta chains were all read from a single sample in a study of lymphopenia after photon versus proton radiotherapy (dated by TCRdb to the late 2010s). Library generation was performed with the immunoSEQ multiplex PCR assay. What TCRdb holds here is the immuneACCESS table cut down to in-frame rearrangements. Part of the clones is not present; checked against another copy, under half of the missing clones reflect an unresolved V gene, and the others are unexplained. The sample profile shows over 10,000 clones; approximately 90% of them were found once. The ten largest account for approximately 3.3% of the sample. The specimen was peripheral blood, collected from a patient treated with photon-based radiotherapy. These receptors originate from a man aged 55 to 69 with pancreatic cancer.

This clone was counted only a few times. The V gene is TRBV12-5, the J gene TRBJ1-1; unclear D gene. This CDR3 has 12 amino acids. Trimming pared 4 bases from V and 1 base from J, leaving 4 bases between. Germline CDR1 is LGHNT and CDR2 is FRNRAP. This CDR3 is CASGWGNTEAFF. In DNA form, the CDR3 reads TGTGCTAGTGGTTGGGGGAACACTGAAGCTTTCTTT.

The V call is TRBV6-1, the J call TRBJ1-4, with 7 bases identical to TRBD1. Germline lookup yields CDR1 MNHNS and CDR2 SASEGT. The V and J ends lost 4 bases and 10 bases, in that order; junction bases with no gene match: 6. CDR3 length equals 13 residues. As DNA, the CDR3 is TGTGCCAGCAGTGTGGACAGGTCCGGAAAACTGTTTTTT. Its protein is CASSVDRSGKLFF.

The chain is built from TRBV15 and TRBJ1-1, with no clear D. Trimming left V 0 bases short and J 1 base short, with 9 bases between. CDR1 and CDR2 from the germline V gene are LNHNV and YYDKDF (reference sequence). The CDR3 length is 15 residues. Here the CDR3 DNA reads TGTGCCACCAGCAGAGATCTAGGAGGGAACACTGAAGCTTTCTTT. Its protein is CATSRDLGGNTEAFF.

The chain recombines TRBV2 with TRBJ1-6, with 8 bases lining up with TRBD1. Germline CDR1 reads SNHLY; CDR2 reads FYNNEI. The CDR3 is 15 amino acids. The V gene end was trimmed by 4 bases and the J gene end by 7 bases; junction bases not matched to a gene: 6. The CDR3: CASSGGQVGNSPLHF. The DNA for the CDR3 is TGTGCCAGCAGTGGGGGACAGGTGGGGAATTCACCCCTCCACTTT.

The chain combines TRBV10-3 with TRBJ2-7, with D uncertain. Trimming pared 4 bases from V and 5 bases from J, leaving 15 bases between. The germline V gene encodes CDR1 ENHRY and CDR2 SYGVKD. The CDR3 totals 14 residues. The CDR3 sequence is CAISGTARNHEQYF. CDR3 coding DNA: TGTGCCATCAGTGGGACGGCGCGGAACCACGAGCAGTACTTC.

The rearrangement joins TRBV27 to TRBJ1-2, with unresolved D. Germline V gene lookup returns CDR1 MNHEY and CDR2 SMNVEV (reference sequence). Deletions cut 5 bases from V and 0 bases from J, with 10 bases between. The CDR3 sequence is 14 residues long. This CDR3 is CASSVGTSNYGYTF. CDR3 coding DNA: TGTGCCAGCAGTGTTGGAACTTCTAACTATGGCTACACCTTC.

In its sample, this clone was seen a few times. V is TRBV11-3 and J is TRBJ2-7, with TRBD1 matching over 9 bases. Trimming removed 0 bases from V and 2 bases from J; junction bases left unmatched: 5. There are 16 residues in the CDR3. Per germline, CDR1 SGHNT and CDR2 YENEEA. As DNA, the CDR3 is TGTGCCAGCAGCTTAGAAACCGGACAGGGGACCTACGAGCAGTACTTC. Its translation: CASSLETGQGTYEQYF.

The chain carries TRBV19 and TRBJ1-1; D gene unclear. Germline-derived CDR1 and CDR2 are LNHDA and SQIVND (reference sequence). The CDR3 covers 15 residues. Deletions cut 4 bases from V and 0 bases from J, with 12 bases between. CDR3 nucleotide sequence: TGTGCCAGTAGTACCCTCGGGCGAATGAACACTGAAGCTTTCTTT. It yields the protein CASSTLGRMNTEAFF. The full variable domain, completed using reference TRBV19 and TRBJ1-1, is DGGITQSPKYLFRKEGQNVTLSCEQNLNHDAMYWYRQDPGQGLRLIYYSQIVNDFQKGDIAEGYSVSREKKESFPLTVTSAQKNPTAFYLCASSTLGRMNTEAFFGQGTRLTVV.